The 10 T cell receptor beta chains below were found in one sample sequenced in a study of beta chain features in type 1 diabetes. Whole-study results and caveats: Across all four CD4+ subsets, people with type 1 diabetes showed modestly shorter TCRB CDR3s.

Reverse transcription of all isolated RNA meant that expressed TCRB transcripts were sequenced. Using immunoSEQ multiplex PCR, the repertoire was profiled, and TCRdb retains in-frame clones only, with some absent. The table lists 600,000 to 700,000 clones, 13% of them singletons. The antigens these receptors bind are not known. Specimen: naive CD4+ T cells from blood. These TCRs come from a man aged 18-30 years with type 1 diabetes.

This chain links TRBV6-5 with TRBJ1-4; possibly TRBD1 for D (5 bases). Per germline, CDR1 MNHEY and CDR2 SVGAGI. This CDR3 comprises 14 residues. V lost 5 bases and J lost 7, with 14 bases in between. Here the CDR3 reads CASSLLPGGEKLFF. CDR3 bases: TGTGCCAGCAGTCTACTCCCTGGGGGTGAAAAACTGTTTTTT.

This clone was seen a handful of times. V is TRBV2 and J is TRBJ1-6, with 7 bases fitting TRBD1. The germline gives CDR1 SNHLY, CDR2 FYNNEI. The V gene end was trimmed by 8 bases and the J gene end by 8 bases; junction bases not matched to a gene: 9. This CDR3 is built from 14 residues. The CDR3 DNA sequence: TGTGCCAGCGGAACCGGGACAGATCATTCACCCCTCCACTTT. Its protein product is CASGTGTDHSPLHF. Full variable domain (outside the CDR3, taken from reference TRBV2 and TRBJ1-6): EPEVTQTPSHQVTQMGQEVILRCVPISNHLYFYWYRQILGQKVEFLVSFYNNEISEKSEIFDDQFSVERPDGSNFTLKIRSTKLEDSAMYFCASGTGTDHSPLHFGNGTRLTVT.

The chain employs TRBV4-1 and TRBJ2-1, with D possibly being TRBD1 (5 bases). The V end was cut by 0 bases, the J end by 9 bases, with 18 bases between. The CDR3 consists of 16 residues. Germline assignment: CDR1 MGHRA and CDR2 YSYEKL. This chain's CDR3 is CASSQDWASTGSEQFF. In DNA, the CDR3 is TGCGCCAGCAGCCAAGATTGGGCCTCAACAGGAAGTGAGCAGTTCTTC.

This clone was seen a handful of times. Other DNA sequences in the same sample also yield this CDR3. The V and J genes are TRBV5-1 and TRBJ2-3; the D gene is possibly TRBD1 (6 bases). The CDR3 spans 14 residues. From germline, CDR1 is SGHRS and CDR2 YFSETQ. Deletions cut 0 bases from V and 6 bases from J, with 11 bases between. The CDR3 DNA reads as TGCGCCAGCAGCTTGGGGACAGCAGGCGATACGCAGTATTTT. Protein sequence: CASSLGTAGDTQYF.

The J gene is TRBJ2-1, the V gene TRBV25-1, with D possibly being TRBD2 (5 bases). Germline lookup yields CDR1 MGHDK and CDR2 SYGVNS. V was pared by 4 bases and J by 7 bases, with 5 bases between. This CDR3 spans 11 amino acids. This chain's CDR3 is CASSGENEQFF. The CDR3 DNA reads TGTGCCAGCAGTGGGGAGAATGAGCAGTTCTTC.

There are a few counts of this clone. This sequence joins TRBV2 and TRBJ2-1, with D unresolved. Germline V gene data show CDR1 as SNHLY and CDR2 as FYNNEI. This CDR3 comprises 14 residues. V lost 4 bases, J lost 0 bases, and 7 bases lay in between. This CDR3 reads CASSAGSSYNEQFF. For the CDR3, the DNA is TGTGCCAGCAGTGCCGGCAGCTCCTACAATGAGCAGTTCTTC.

Only a few counts were recorded for this clone. This sequence joins TRBV28 and TRBJ2-3; D possibly corresponds to TRBD1 (6 bases). The V and J ends lost 11 bases and 1 base respectively, with 10 bases between them. The length of the CDR3 is 12 residues. Germline CDR1 and CDR2: MDHEN and SYDVKM. CDR3 DNA sequence: TGTGCCGGACAGAGAGGCACAGATACGCAGTATTTT. As protein: CAGQRGTDTQYF.

This clone occurred many times. The same CDR3 can be traced to other DNA sequences in this sample. This sequence joins TRBV7-9 and TRBJ2-7; D not certain. V shed 5 bases and J shed 0 bases, with 2 bases lying between them. CDR1 is SEHNR and CDR2 is FQNEAQ in the germline V gene (reference sequence). The CDR3 length is 11 residues. The CDR3, as DNA: TGTGCCAGCAGCGCCTCCTACGAGCAGTACTTC. Protein sequence: CASSASYEQYF.

The CDR3 is CASSLRWDTQPLHF. The CDR3 coding sequence is TGTGCCAGCAGCTTGCGGTGGGATACTCAACCCCTCCACTTT. The chain links TRBV7-2 to TRBJ1-6, with no clear D. CDR1 is SGHTA and CDR2 is FQGNSA in the germline V gene. The CDR3 consists of 14 residues. V dropped 3 bases and J dropped 12 bases, with 15 bases sitting between them. Variable domain in full (rest from reference TRBV7-2 and TRBJ1-6): GAGVSQSPSNKVTEKGKDVELRCDPISGHTALYWYRQSLGQGLEFLIYFQGNSAPDKSGLPSDRFSAERTGGSVSTLTIQRTQQEDSAVYLCASSLRWDTQPLHFGNGTRLTVT.

There are a few counts of this clone. This sequence joins TRBV11-2 and TRBJ1-6; 7 bases map to TRBD1. The CDR3 runs 14 residues. Germline CDR1 SGHAT, CDR2 FQNNGV. Germline trimming cut 5 bases from V and 7 bases from J; bases unmatched to any gene: 5. CDR3 loop: CASSAGTVNSPLHF. In DNA form, the CDR3 reads TGTGCCAGCAGCGCCGGGACAGTCAATTCACCCCTCCACTTT.